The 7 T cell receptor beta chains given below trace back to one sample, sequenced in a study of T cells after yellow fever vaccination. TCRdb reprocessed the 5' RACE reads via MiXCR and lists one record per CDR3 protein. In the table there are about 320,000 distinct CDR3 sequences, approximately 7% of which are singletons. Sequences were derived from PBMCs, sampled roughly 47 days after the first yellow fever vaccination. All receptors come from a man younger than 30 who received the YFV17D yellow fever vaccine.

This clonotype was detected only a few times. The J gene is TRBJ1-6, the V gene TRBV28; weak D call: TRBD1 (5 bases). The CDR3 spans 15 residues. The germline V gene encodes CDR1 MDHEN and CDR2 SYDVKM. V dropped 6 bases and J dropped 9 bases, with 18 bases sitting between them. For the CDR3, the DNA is TGTGCCAGCAGCCCAGAGCCCGGGGGAGCTTCACCCCTCCACTTT. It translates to CASSPEPGGASPLHF.

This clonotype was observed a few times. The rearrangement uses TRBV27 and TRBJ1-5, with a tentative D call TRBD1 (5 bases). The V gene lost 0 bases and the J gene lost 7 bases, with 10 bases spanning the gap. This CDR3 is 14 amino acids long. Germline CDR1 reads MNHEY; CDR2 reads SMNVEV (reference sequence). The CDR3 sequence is CASSLSQGRQPQHF. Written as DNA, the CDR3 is TGTGCCAGCAGTTTATCCCAGGGTAGACAGCCCCAGCATTTT.

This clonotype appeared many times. The CDR3 nucleotides are TGTGCCAGCAGTTCCCAGGGGCTAGCGAGCTCCTACGAGCAGTACGTC. It specifies CASSSQGLASSYEQYV. This chain uses TRBV21-1 with TRBJ2-7; the table's D call of TRBD1 was not tested on the DNA. TRBV21-1 represents a pseudogene. The CDR3 covers 16 residues.

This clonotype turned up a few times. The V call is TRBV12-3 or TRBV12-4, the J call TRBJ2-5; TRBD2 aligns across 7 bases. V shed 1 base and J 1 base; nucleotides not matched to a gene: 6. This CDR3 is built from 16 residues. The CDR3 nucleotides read TGTGCCAGCAGTTTAGGGCTAGCGGAGACCCAAGAGACCCAGTACTTC. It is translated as CASSLGLAETQETQYF.

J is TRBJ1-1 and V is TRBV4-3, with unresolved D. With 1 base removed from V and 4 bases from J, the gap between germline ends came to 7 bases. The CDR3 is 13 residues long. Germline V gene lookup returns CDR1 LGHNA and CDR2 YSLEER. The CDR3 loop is CASSQVVGTEAFF. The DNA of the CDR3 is TGCGCCAGCAGCCAAGTAGTGGGCACTGAAGCTTTCTTT.

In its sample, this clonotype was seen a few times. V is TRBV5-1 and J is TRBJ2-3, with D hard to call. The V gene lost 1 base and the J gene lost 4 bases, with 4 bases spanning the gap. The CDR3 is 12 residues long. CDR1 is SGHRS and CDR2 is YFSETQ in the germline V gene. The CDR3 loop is CASSLWSDTQYF. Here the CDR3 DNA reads TGCGCCAGCAGCTTGTGGTCAGATACGCAGTATTTT.

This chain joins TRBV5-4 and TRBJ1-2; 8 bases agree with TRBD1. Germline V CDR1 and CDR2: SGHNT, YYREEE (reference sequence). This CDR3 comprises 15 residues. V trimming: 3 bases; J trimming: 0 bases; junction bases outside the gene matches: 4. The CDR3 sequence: CASSSQGVANYGYTF. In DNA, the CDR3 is TGTGCCAGCAGCTCACAGGGGGTGGCTAACTATGGCTACACCTTC. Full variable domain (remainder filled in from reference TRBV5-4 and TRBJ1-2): ETGVTQSPTHLIKTRGQQVTLRCSSQSGHNTVSWYQQALGQGPQFIFQYYREEENGRGNFPPRFSGLQFPNYSSELNVNALELDDSALYLCASSSQGVANYGYTFGSGTRLTVV.